This passage covers 21 T cell receptor beta chains from one sample sequenced in a study of blood T cell repertoires in COVID-19 (dated by TCRdb to 2020 to 2022). Libraries were prepared through the immunoSEQ multiplex PCR assay. TCRdb limited this immuneACCESS table to in-frame rearrangements with V and J called. A share of clones is missing; checked studies link under half to unresolved V genes, and the rest is unexplained. The table for this sample lists about 300,000 clones; about nine tenths of them were counted only once. Over 3.5% of the sample is held by the ten biggest clonotypes. Sequenced sample: PBMCs or T cells enriched from blood (not recorded which). These receptors were collected from a man aged 30 to 45 who had recovered from COVID-19.

The chain couples TRBV7-8 to TRBJ1-6; TRBD1 matches at 7 bases. The CDR3 contains 15 residues. J was trimmed by 5 bases and V by 3 bases; bases with no gene match: 4. CDR1 SGHVS and CDR2 FQNEAQ come from the germline V gene. The CDR3 region is CASSFDRVNNSPLHF. The CDR3 nucleotides are TGTGCCAGCAGCTTCGACAGGGTCAATAATTCACCCCTCCACTTT. Drawing the rest from reference TRBV7-8 and TRBJ1-6, the complete variable domain is GAGVSQSPRYKVAKRGQDVALRCDPISGHVSLFWYQQALGQGPEFLTYFQNEAQLDKSGLPSDRFFAERPEGSVSTLKIQRTQQEDSAVYLCASSFDRVNNSPLHFGNGTRLTVT.

The J gene is TRBJ2-7, the V gene TRBV7-2; TRBD2 aligns across 10 bases. V dropped 1 base and J dropped 6; count of bases not matched to a gene: 6. CDR1 is SGHTA and CDR2 is FQGNSA in the germline V gene. The CDR3 consists of 15 residues. The CDR3 coding sequence is TGTGCCAGCAGCTTAGAGCTAGCGGGAGCGGTCGAGCAGTACTTC. Translating gives CASSLELAGAVEQYF.

V is TRBV2 and J is TRBJ2-1, with 9 positions matching TRBD1. Trimming at V came to 5 bases and at J to 8 bases, leaving 10 bases not matched to a gene. Per germline, CDR1 SNHLY and CDR2 FYNNEI. The CDR3 is 15 amino acids. The CDR3 region has the DNA TGTGCCAGCAGTCCGGGACAGGGAATGATGCATGAGCAGTTCTTC. Its translation: CASSPGQGMMHEQFF.

The chain recombines TRBV9 with TRBJ1-1, with TRBD1 as a possible D gene (5 bases). CDR3 length: 15 amino acids. The germline V gene has CDR1 SGDLS and CDR2 YYNGEE. Trimming left V 4 bases short and J 8 bases short, with 21 bases between. CDR3 residues: CASSSFGVRVPEAFF. CDR3 DNA sequence: TGTGCCAGCAGCTCTTTTGGGGTCAGGGTCCCCGAAGCTTTCTTT. Combining the CDR3 with reference TRBV9 and TRBJ1-1 gives the whole variable domain DSGVTQTPKHLITATGQRVTLRCSPRSGDLSVYWYQQSLDQGLQFLIQYYNGEERAKGNILERFSAQQFPDLHSELNLSSLELGDSALYFCASSSFGVRVPEAFFGQGTRLTVV.

Only a few counts were recorded for this clone. The chain couples TRBV4-1 to TRBJ2-7, with D maybe TRBD1 (5 bases). CDR1 is MGHRA, CDR2 YSYEKL, per germline. The length of the CDR3 is 13 residues. V gave up 4 bases and J gave up 2 bases, with 9 bases separating them. The CDR3 DNA reads as TGCGCCAGCAGCCTCCGACAGCCCTACGAGCAGTACTTC. Amino acid sequence: CASSLRQPYEQYF.

The chain recombines TRBV7-2 with TRBJ2-1; 7 nucleotides agree with TRBD2. The length of the CDR3 is 15 residues. The V gene end was trimmed by 5 bases and the J gene end by 1 base; junction bases not matched to a gene: 5. From germline, CDR1 is SGHTA and CDR2 FQGNSA. CDR3 in amino acids: CASSARAGSYNEQFF. DNA of the CDR3: TGTGCCAGCAGCGCGCGAGCGGGGTCCTACAATGAGCAGTTCTTC.

This clone was seen only a few times. CDR3 amino acids: CASRQGVGTQYF. CDR3 nucleotide sequence: TGTGCCAGCAGACAGGGGGTTGGAACGCAGTATTTT. The chain is built from TRBV19 and TRBJ2-3; 9 nucleotides match TRBD1. V was pared by 9 bases and J by 9 bases, with 7 bases of the junction left unmatched. The CDR3 runs 12 residues. CDR1 LNHDA and CDR2 SQIVND come from the germline V gene (reference sequence).

The chain carries TRBV7-2 and TRBJ1-5, with D possibly matching TRBD1 (5 bases). The CDR3 covers 15 residues. Looked up from germline, CDR1 is SGHTA and CDR2 is FQGNSA. Trimming stripped 5 bases from V and 2 bases from J, with 13 bases between. This chain's CDR3 is CASSDPGAGNQPQHF. CDR3 nucleotides: TGTGCCAGCAGCGATCCTGGGGCAGGCAATCAGCCCCAGCATTTT. The variable domain in full, with the rest retrieved from reference TRBV7-2 and TRBJ1-5, is GAGVSQSPSNKVTEKGKDVELRCDPISGHTALYWYRQSLGQGLEFLIYFQGNSAPDKSGLPSDRFSAERTGGSVSTLTIQRTQQEDSAVYLCASSDPGAGNQPQHFGDGTRLSIL.

CDR3 protein: CASSWDSQETQYF. For the CDR3, the DNA is TGTGCCAGCAGCTGGGACAGCCAAGAGACCCAGTACTTC. The chain carries TRBV27 and TRBJ2-5; TRBD1 matches at 7 bases. J lost 1 base, V lost 6 bases, and 2 bases had no gene match. The CDR3 runs to 13 residues. CDR1 is MNHEY, CDR2 SMNVEV, per germline (reference sequence).

The CDR3 DNA reads as TGTGCCAGCAGCCACCGACTAGGGATAGGTGAAGCTTTCTTT. It specifies CASSHRLGIGEAFF. The chain couples TRBV14 to TRBJ1-1; unclear D gene. CDR3 size: 14 residues. V lost 3 bases and J lost 7, with 15 bases in between. CDR1 SGHDN and CDR2 FVKESK come from the germline V gene.

This sequence joins TRBV11-2 and TRBJ1-1; TRBD1 agrees at 7 bases. Germline V gene data show CDR1 as SGHAT and CDR2 as FQNNGV. Losses at the gene ends were 3 bases for V and 4 bases for J; bases not matched to a gene: 8. The CDR3 is made up of 15 amino acids. CDR3 loop: CASSFLTGSPTEAFF. The CDR3 bases are TGTGCCAGCAGCTTCCTGACAGGGAGCCCCACTGAAGCTTTCTTT.

This clone was counted a few times. This specimen includes other DNA sequences encoding the same CDR3. J is TRBJ1-5 and V is TRBV7-9, with D perhaps TRBD1 (5 bases). The V gene lost 5 bases and the J gene lost 2 bases, with 10 bases spanning the gap. The CDR3 sequence is 14 residues long. The V gene's germline CDR1 is SEHNR and CDR2 FQNEAQ (reference sequence). The CDR3 coding sequence is TGTGCCAGCAGCCCGGGGGGGGGCAATCAGCCCCAGCATTTT. Protein sequence: CASSPGGGNQPQHF.

The chain is built from TRBV18 and TRBJ2-7, with 9 positions matching TRBD2. This CDR3 comprises 14 residues. The germline CDR1 and CDR2 sequences are KGHSH and LQKENI. The junction had 3 bases not matched to a gene; V was cut back by 6 bases and J by 0 bases. The CDR3 spells CASSSSGTSYEQYF. The CDR3 region has the DNA TGTGCCAGCTCTTCTAGCGGGACCTCCTACGAGCAGTACTTC.

The chain employs TRBV19 and TRBJ1-3; perhaps TRBD1 as D (6 bases). Germline loops: CDR1 LNHDA, CDR2 SQIVND (reference sequence). This CDR3 comprises 16 residues. Between the trimmed V and J ends, which lost 4 bases and 0 bases, there was a span of 13 bases. In nucleotides, the CDR3 is TGTGCCAGTAGTACACAGGGCCTATTCTCTGGAAACACCATATATTTT. It yields the protein CASSTQGLFSGNTIYF.

This sequence joins TRBV21-1 and TRBJ1-1; TRBD1, the table's D call, was not compared with the DNA. TRBV21-1 is shown as a pseudogene. The CDR3 loop spans 15 amino acids. The CDR3, as DNA: TGTGCCAGAGAAAGAGGGGGACAGGGAGACACTGAAGCTTTCTTT. It translates to CARERGGQGDTEAFF.

This chain uses TRBV11-2 with TRBJ2-7; 7 nucleotides line up with TRBD1. The CDR3 covers 14 residues. The ends lost 5 bases at V and 6 bases at J; junction bases unmatched: 10. Per germline, CDR1 SGHAT and CDR2 FQNNGV. The CDR3, as DNA: TGTGCCAGCAGCCGCACAGGGGCGCAGGCCGAGCAGTACTTC. It translates to CASSRTGAQAEQYF.

The chain has TRBV11-2 and TRBJ1-1; maybe TRBD1 (5 bases). In germline, CDR1 is SGHAT, CDR2 FQNNGV. Trimming removed 1 base at V and 5 bases at J, with 17 bases between. The CDR3 has 16 amino acids. CDR3 DNA: TGTGCCAGCAGCTTAGTCTACGGGGGGGGATGGACTGAAGCTTTCTTT. Translation: CASSLVYGGGWTEAFF.

This clone was recorded a few times. The chain uses TRBV7-2 and TRBJ2-1, with TRBD1 matching 8 bases. Germline V CDR1 and CDR2: SGHTA, FQGNSA. V trimming: 5 bases; J trimming: 7 bases; junction bases outside the gene matches: 4. The CDR3 is 13 amino acids. CDR3 coding DNA: TGTGCCAGCAGCCCGGACAGGGTGAATGAGCAGTTCTTC. It yields the protein CASSPDRVNEQFF.

This clone was observed a handful of times. The V gene is TRBV2, the J gene TRBJ2-7; no firm D call. The CDR3 extends over 16 amino acids. Germline-derived CDR1 and CDR2 are SNHLY and FYNNEI. Trimming took 6 bases from V and 1 from J, leaving 19 bases between them. CDR3 sequence (DNA): TGTGCCAGCAGAGTAAACCCGGTGGTACAGTCCTACGAGCAGTACTTC. This gives the protein CASRVNPVVQSYEQYF.

V usage is TRBV5-1 and J usage is TRBJ2-3; 9 nucleotides align to TRBD2. Germline V CDR1 and CDR2: SGHRS, YFSETQ. The V and J ends lost 5 bases and 0 bases, in that order; junction bases with no gene match: 10. The CDR3 loop spans 17 amino acids. Here the CDR3 DNA reads TGCGCCAGCAGAGAGCTAGCGGGAAGCTCTAGCACAGATACGCAGTATTTT. Translating it yields CASRELAGSSSTDTQYF.

This chain links TRBV3-1 (or the pseudogene TRBV3-2) with TRBJ2-7, with 8 nucleotides matching TRBD1. CDR1 is LGHDT, CDR2 YNNKEL, per germline (reference sequence). Losses at the gene ends were 5 bases for V and 4 bases for J; bases not matched to a gene: 4. The CDR3 loop spans 13 amino acids. CDR3 nucleotides: TGTGCCAGCAGCGCGGGACAGGTTTACGAGCAGTACTTC. This translates into CASSAGQVYEQYF.